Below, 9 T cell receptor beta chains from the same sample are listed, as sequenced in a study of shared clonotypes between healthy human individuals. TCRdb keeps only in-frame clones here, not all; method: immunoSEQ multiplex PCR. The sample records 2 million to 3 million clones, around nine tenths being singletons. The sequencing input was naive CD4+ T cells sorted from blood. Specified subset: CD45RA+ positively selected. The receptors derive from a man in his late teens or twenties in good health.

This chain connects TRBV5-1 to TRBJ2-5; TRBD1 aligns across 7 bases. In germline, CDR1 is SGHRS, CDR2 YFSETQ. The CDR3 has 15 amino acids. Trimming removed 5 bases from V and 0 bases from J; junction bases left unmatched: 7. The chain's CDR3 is CASRPDRVHQETQYF. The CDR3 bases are TGCGCCAGCAGACCTGACAGGGTACACCAAGAGACCCAGTACTTC.

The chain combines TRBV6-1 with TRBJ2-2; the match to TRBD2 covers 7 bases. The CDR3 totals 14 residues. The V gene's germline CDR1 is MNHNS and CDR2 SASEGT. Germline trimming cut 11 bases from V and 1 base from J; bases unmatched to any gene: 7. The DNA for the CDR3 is TGTGCCGGGGAGGGACCTCTGAACACCGGGGAGCTGTTTTTT. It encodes CAGEGPLNTGELFF.

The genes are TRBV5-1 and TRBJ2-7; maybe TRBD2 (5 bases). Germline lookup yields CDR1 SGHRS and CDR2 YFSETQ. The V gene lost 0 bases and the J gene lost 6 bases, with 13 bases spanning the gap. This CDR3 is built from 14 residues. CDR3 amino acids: CASSLESPEGEQYF. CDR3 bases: TGCGCCAGCAGCTTGGAGTCCCCTGAGGGCGAGCAGTACTTC. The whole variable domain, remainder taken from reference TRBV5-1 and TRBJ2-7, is KAGVTQTPRYLIKTRGQQVTLSCSPISGHRSVSWYQQTPGQGLQFLFEYFSETQRNKGNFPGRFSGRQFSNSRSEMNVSTLELGDSALYLCASSLESPEGEQYFGPGTRLTVT.

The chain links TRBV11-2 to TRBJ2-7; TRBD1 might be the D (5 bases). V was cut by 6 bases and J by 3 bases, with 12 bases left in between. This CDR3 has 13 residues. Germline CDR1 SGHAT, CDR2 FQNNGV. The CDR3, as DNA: TGTGCCAGCAGGACCGACAGTTACTACGAGCAGTACTTC. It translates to CASRTDSYYEQYF.

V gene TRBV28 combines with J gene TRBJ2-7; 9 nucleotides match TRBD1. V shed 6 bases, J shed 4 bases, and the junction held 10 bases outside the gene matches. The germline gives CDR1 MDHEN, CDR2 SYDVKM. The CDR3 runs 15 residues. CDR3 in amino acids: CASSLGTGRIYEQYF. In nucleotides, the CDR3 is TGTGCCAGCAGCCTTGGGACAGGGAGGATATACGAGCAGTACTTC.

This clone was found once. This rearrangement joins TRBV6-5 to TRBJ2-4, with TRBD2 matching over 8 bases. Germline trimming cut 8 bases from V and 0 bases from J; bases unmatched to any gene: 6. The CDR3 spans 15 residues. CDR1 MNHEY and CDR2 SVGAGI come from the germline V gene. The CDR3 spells CASARGLVAKNIQYF. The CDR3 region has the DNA TGTGCCAGCGCGAGGGGACTAGTAGCCAAAAACATTCAGTACTTC.

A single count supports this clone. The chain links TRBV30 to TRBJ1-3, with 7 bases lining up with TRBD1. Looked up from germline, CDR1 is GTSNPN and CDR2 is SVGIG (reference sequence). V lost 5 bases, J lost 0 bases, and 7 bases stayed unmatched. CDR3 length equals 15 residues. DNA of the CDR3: TGTGCCTGGGAACCGGGACAGATCTCTGGAAACACCATATATTTT. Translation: CAWEPGQISGNTIYF.

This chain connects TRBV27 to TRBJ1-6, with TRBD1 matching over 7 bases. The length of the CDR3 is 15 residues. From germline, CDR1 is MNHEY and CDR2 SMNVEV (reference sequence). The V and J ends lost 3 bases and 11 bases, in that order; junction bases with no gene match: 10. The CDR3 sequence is CASSLYVQGSTPLHF. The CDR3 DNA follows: TGTGCCAGCAGTTTGTACGTACAGGGGTCGACACCCCTCCACTTT.

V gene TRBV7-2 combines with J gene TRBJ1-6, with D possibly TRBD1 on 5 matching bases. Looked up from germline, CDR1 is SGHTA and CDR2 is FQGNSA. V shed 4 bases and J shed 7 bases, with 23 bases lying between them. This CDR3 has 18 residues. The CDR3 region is CASSSDVLLLGGNSPLHF. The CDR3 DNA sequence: TGTGCCAGCAGCTCAGACGTACTATTACTGGGGGGGAATTCACCCCTCCACTTT. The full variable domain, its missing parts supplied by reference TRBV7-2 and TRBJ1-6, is GAGVSQSPSNKVTEKGKDVELRCDPISGHTALYWYRQSLGQGLEFLIYFQGNSAPDKSGLPSDRFSAERTGGSVSTLTIQRTQQEDSAVYLCASSSDVLLLGGNSPLHFGNGTRLTVT.